The rows below give T cell receptor beta chains drawn from one sample of a study of regulatory T cells in long-lasting Graves disease. MiXCR, applied by TCRdb to the multiplex PCR reads, yields one record per CDR3 protein. The data show 300,000 to 400,000 distinct CDR3 sequences, roughly a fifth seen once. Sequenced material: peripheral blood mononuclear cells (PBMCs), taken when the disease was refractory, from a patient treated with antithyroid drugs. The receptors were gathered from a female donor with Graves disease. The CDR3 runs from the conserved cysteine through the conserved F or W. A D gene is named only where the DNA matches it firmly. For some rows the clone size is stated as once, few or many, or as a class when expanded; others skip it.

v_gene	d_gene	abundance	j_gene	CDR3aa	CDR3nt
TRBV3-1	TRBD1	many	TRBJ1-4	CASSYGRQGRRKLFF	TGTGCCAGCAGCTACGGCAGACAGGGAAGGAGGAAACTGTTTTTT
TRBV9	NA	once	TRBJ1-6	CASSFKGRASPLHF	TGTGCCAGCAGCTTTAAGGGACGGGCTTCACCCCTCCACTTT
TRBV4-1	TRBD1	NA	TRBJ1-4	CASRLLKGASEKLFF	TGCGCCAGCAGATTACTTAAGGGGGCGAGTGAAAAACTGTTTTTT
TRBV3-1	TRBD2	NA	TRBJ2-6	CAAGISGANVLTF	TGTGCAGCGGGGATCTCTGGGGCCAACGTCCTGACTTTC
TRBV4-1	NA	NA	TRBJ1-1	CASSQSDRRNTEAFF	TGCGCCAGCAGCCAAAGCGACAGGAGGAACACTGAAGCTTTCTTT
TRBV12-3/TRBV12-4	TRBD1	many	TRBJ1-1	CASSPGTGGNTEAFF	TGTGCCAGCAGTCCCGGGACAGGGGGGAACACTGAAGCTTTCTTT
TRBV30	NA	NA	TRBJ1-5	CAWSQGSLGNQPQHF	TGTGCCTGGAGCCAAGGGTCTCTTGGCAATCAGCCCCAGCATTTT
TRBV6-1	NA	many	TRBJ2-7	CASSTLDKSYEQYF	TGTGCCAGCAGTACTTTGGACAAATCCTACGAGCAGTACTTC
TRBV11-2	TRBD1	many	TRBJ1-1	CASSSVRGKDTEAFF	TGTGCCAGCAGCTCTGTCAGGGGGAAAGACACTGAAGCTTTCTTT
TRBV11-2	NA	many	TRBJ2-4	CASRILAKNIQYF	TGTGCCAGCAGAATTCTAGCCAAAAACATTCAGTACTTC
TRBV5-1	TRBD2	few	TRBJ2-1	CASRASGSDEQFF	TGCGCCAGCAGGGCTAGCGGGAGCGATGAGCAGTTCTTC
TRBV12-3/TRBV12-4	NA	many	TRBJ1-5	CASSLSWGRSNQPQHF	TGTGCCAGCAGTTTATCCTGGGGGAGAAGCAATCAGCCCCAGCATTTT
TRBV7-2	NA	many	TRBJ2-5	CASSVTGETQYF	TGTGCCAGCAGCGTAACTGGAGAGACCCAGTACTTC
TRBV5-4	TRBD2	few	TRBJ2-7	CASSPRLAGPHEQYF	TGTGCCAGCAGCCCCCGACTAGCGGGACCCCACGAGCAGTACTTC
TRBV6-1	TRBD2	NA	TRBJ2-1	CASRRTSAEQFF	TGTGCCAGCCGCAGAACTAGCGCGGAGCAGTTCTTC
TRBV2	TRBD1	many	TRBJ2-7	CASSATGQGAAYEQYF	TGTGCCAGCAGTGCAACGGGACAGGGGGCAGCCTACGAGCAGTACTTC
TRBV7-9	TRBD1	NA	TRBJ1-1	CASSQGQGKTEAFF	TGTGCCAGCAGCCAGGGACAGGGAAAAACTGAAGCTTTCTTT
TRBV6-1	TRBD2	many	TRBJ2-7	CASSDRTRVFLEQYF	TGTGCCAGCAGTGACCGGACTAGGGTCTTTTTGGAGCAGTACTTC
TRBV11-2	TRBD2	many	TRBJ2-7	CASSLLVGGWYEQYF	TGTGCCAGCAGCCTTTTGGTGGGGGGGTGGTACGAGCAGTACTTC
TRBV15	NA	NA	TRBJ1-2	CATSSGRWGGNYGYTF	TGTGCCACCAGCAGCGGCCGGTGGGGCGGTAACTATGGCTACACCTTC
TRBV6-5	NA	few	TRBJ1-3	CASSSTGPSGNTIYF	TGTGCCAGCAGTTCGACAGGACCCTCTGGAAACACCATATATTTT
TRBV6-1	NA	few	TRBJ1-1	CASSPGSDTEAFF	TGTGCCAGCAGTCCTGGTAGTGACACTGAAGCTTTCTTT
TRBV5-8	NA	NA	TRBJ2-1	CASSSGLQNYNEQFF	TGTGCCAGCAGCTCCGGACTACAAAACTACAATGAGCAGTTCTTC
TRBV27	NA	few	TRBJ2-1	CASHESGGGRQFF	TGTGCCAGCCACGAATCGGGCGGCGGGCGGCAGTTCTTC
TRBV6-1	NA	many	TRBJ1-1	CASSERAAFF	TGTGCCAGCAGTGAGAGGGCCGCTTTCTTT
TRBV7-8	TRBD1	few	TRBJ2-7	CASSSTTGIEAYEQYF	TGTGCCAGCAGCTCCACGACAGGGATCGAGGCCTACGAGCAGTACTTC
TRBV2	TRBD1	many	TRBJ1-6	CASNRQGNSPLHF	TGTGCCAGCAATCGACAGGGGAATTCACCCCTCCACTTT
TRBV27	NA	NA	TRBJ2-3	CASSPGAGAADTQYF	TGTGCCAGCAGCCCAGGGGCGGGAGCGGCAGATACGCAGTATTTT
TRBV15	TRBD1	many	TRBJ2-7	CATSRDPLRDRDDEQYF	TGTGCCACCAGCAGAGACCCATTACGGGACAGGGACGACGAGCAGTACTTC
TRBV7-2	NA	NA	TRBJ1-1	CASSRQQGEAFF	TGTGCCAGCAGCAGGCAACAGGGTGAAGCTTTCTTT
TRBV2	NA	many	TRBJ2-7	CASTQDGDLRYF	TGTGCCAGCACCCAGGATGGGGACCTCCGGTACTTC
TRBV12-3/TRBV12-4	TRBD1	many	TRBJ2-5	CASSPRQGVQETQYF	TGTGCCAGCAGTCCACGACAGGGGGTGCAAGAGACCCAGTACTTC
TRBV5-1	NA	few	TRBJ1-2	CASSLEWGYGYTF	TGCGCCAGCAGCTTGGAGTGGGGCTATGGCTACACCTTC
TRBV20-1	NA	many	TRBJ2-2	CSAREGTTGELFF	TGCAGTGCTAGAGAGGGCACAACCGGGGAGCTGTTTTTT
TRBV28	NA	many	TRBJ2-6	CASSSTGFRVSGANVLTF	TGTGCCAGCAGTTCCACAGGCTTTCGGGTCTCTGGGGCCAACGTCCTGACTTTC
TRBV7-9	NA	few	TRBJ2-4	CASSLTRGMENIQYF	TGTGCCAGCAGCCTTACAAGAGGAATGGAAAACATTCAGTACTTC
TRBV30	TRBD1	many	TRBJ2-7	CAWRTGVKDEQYF	TGTGCCTGGAGGACAGGGGTTAAGGACGAGCAGTACTTC
TRBV12-3/TRBV12-4	NA	many	TRBJ2-7	CASSLVGRNEQYF	TGTGCCAGCAGTTTAGTAGGGAGGAACGAGCAGTACTTC
TRBV13	TRBD1	NA	TRBJ1-1	CASSLGWGQGAFNTEAFF	TGTGCCAGCAGCTTAGGATGGGGACAGGGGGCTTTTAACACTGAAGCTTTCTTT
TRBV11-2	TRBD1	few	TRBJ2-7	CASSLGPGQGAGEQYF	TGTGCCAGCAGCTTAGGGCCGGGACAGGGGGCTGGTGAGCAGTACTTC
TRBV27	NA	NA	TRBJ1-2	CASSFSPITGDYGYTF	TGTGCCAGCAGTTTCTCCCCGATAACGGGAGACTATGGCTACACCTTC
TRBV2	NA	many	TRBJ1-6	CASRRDTDHSPLHF	TGTGCCAGCAGGCGGGACACGGACCATTCACCCCTCCACTTT
TRBV7-9	NA	NA	TRBJ1-2	CASSLENLPLSSTHYGYTF	TGTGCCAGCAGCTTAGAGAACCTACCTCTCTCCTCTACCCACTATGGCTACACCTTC
TRBV30	NA	NA	TRBJ2-1	CAWSVLTGYNEQFF	TGTGCCTGGAGTGTACTGACAGGTTACAATGAGCAGTTCTTC
TRBV6-1	TRBD2	few	TRBJ2-6	CASRDQGTRTYSGANVLTF	TGTGCCAGCAGAGACCAAGGGACTAGAACGTACTCTGGGGCCAACGTCCTGACTTTC
TRBV3-1	NA	few	TRBJ2-7	CASSQDLQGSYEQYF	TGTGCCAGCAGCCAAGATCTTCAGGGCTCCTACGAGCAGTACTTC
TRBV7-9	NA	NA	TRBJ2-1	CASSPRMPNNEQFF	TGTGCCAGCAGCCCTAGGATGCCAAACAATGAGCAGTTCTTC
TRBV11-2	NA	many	TRBJ2-2	CASSLRANTGELFF	TGTGCCAGCAGCTTAAGGGCGAACACCGGGGAGCTGTTTTTT